One sample yielded the 18 T cell receptor beta chains listed below, sequenced in a study of blood T cell repertoires in COVID-19. The method was immunoSEQ multiplex PCR; TCRdb's version includes in-frame clones alone and lacks a portion of them. The profile shows about 200,000 clones, roughly 80% of them singletons. The sample consisted of peripheral blood. The receptors were sampled from a middle-aged man who had recovered from COVID-19.

The chain combines TRBV27 with TRBJ1-2, with 8 bases aligning to TRBD1. Germline CDR1 and CDR2: MNHEY and SMNVEV (reference sequence). CDR3 length equals 16 residues. V shed 6 bases, J shed 6 bases, and the junction held 15 bases outside the gene matches. For the CDR3, the DNA is TGTGCCAGCAGACACATACCTGGACAGGGATGGGATGGCTACACCTTC. It encodes CASRHIPGQGWDGYTF.

The chain has TRBV4-1 and TRBJ1-6, with TRBD1 as a possible D gene (5 bases). Per germline, CDR1 MGHRA and CDR2 YSYEKL. Trimming pared 4 bases from V and 0 bases from J, leaving 7 bases between. The CDR3 is 15 amino acids. The CDR3 nucleotides read TGCGCCAGCAGCCCTGGACACTCCTATAATTCACCCCTCCACTTT. Translation gives CASSPGHSYNSPLHF.

The chain uses TRBV19 and TRBJ2-5; perhaps TRBD2 as D (5 bases). V was pared by 1 base and J by 1 base, with 10 bases between. The CDR3 runs to 15 residues. CDR1 and CDR2 (germline): LNHDA, SQIVND (reference sequence). CDR3 nucleotide sequence: TGTGCCAGTAGTATAGGAGAGGGTACCCAAGAGACCCAGTACTTC. Amino acid sequence: CASSIGEGTQETQYF.

The chain employs TRBV7-9 and TRBJ2-7; D remains ambiguous. V was trimmed by 4 bases and J by 2 bases, leaving 12 bases between them. The CDR3 loop spans 14 amino acids. Germline CDR1 reads SEHNR; CDR2 reads FQNEAQ (reference sequence). CDR3 loop: CASSSATQTYEQYF. DNA of the CDR3: TGTGCCAGCAGCTCTGCGACTCAGACCTACGAGCAGTACTTC.

This clone was picked up a small number of times. V and J are TRBV19 and TRBJ1-5; 9 bases are a match to TRBD1. Germline assignment: CDR1 LNHDA and CDR2 SQIVND (reference sequence). Trimming took 3 bases from V and 4 from J; bases not matched to a gene: 7. This CDR3 contains 16 residues. CDR3 sequence: CASSMGQGIGNQPQHF. The CDR3 DNA is TGTGCCAGTAGTATGGGACAGGGAATCGGTAATCAGCCCCAGCATTTT.

The chain employs TRBV6-1 and TRBJ2-7; the match to TRBD1 covers 7 bases. This CDR3 spans 14 amino acids. V dropped 2 bases and J dropped 2; count of bases not matched to a gene: 3. The germline V gene has CDR1 MNHNS and CDR2 SASEGT. The CDR3 DNA reads TGTGCCAGCAGTGAAACCGGGACAGCCTACGAGCAGTACTTC. The encoded protein is CASSETGTAYEQYF.

This clone was counted once. The CDR3 DNA reads as TGCGCCAGCAATTCTGGGGGGGGACGATCTCATAATTCACCCCTCCACTTT. Protein product: CASNSGGGRSHNSPLHF. V usage is TRBV10-1 and J usage is TRBJ1-6; the D gene is possibly TRBD1 (5 bases). Trimming shortened V by 7 bases and J by 5 bases, and 21 bases separated the two germline ends. In germline, CDR1 is WNHNN, CDR2 SYGVQD (reference sequence). The CDR3 runs to 17 residues.

The chain carries TRBV19 and TRBJ1-3; D not resolved. V was cut by 2 bases and J by 0 bases, with 11 bases left in between. The germline V gene has CDR1 LNHDA and CDR2 SQIVND (reference sequence). The CDR3 contains 16 residues. The CDR3 DNA sequence: TGTGCCAGTAGTATATGGACCGGGAGCTCTGGAAACACCATATATTTT. It yields the protein CASSIWTGSSGNTIYF.

This clone has a handful of counts. The chain joins TRBV6-1 to TRBJ1-2; 9 nucleotides agree with TRBD1. Per the germline V gene, CDR1 is MNHNS and CDR2 is SASEGT. V dropped 0 bases and J dropped 7; count of bases not matched to a gene: 3. CDR3 length equals 14 residues. CDR3 nucleotide sequence: TGTGCCAGCAGTGAAGCGGGACAGGGCGGTGGCTACACCTTC. Its protein product is CASSEAGQGGGYTF.

A single count supports this clone. The rearrangement joins TRBV18 to TRBJ2-3, with TRBD2 matching over 10 bases. The junction had 12 bases not matched to a gene; V was cut back by 2 bases and J by 4 bases. CDR1 is KGHSH and CDR2 is LQKENI in the germline V gene. The CDR3 spans 18 residues. CDR3 bases: TGTGCCAGCTCACCATCTTACAGCGGGAGGGCCTCATCAGATACGCAGTATTTT. As protein: CASSPSYSGRASSDTQYF.

This chain links TRBV6-5 with TRBJ1-1; D is perhaps TRBD1 (5 bases). Germline CDR1 is MNHEY and CDR2 is SVGAGI. The germline V and J ends were trimmed by 6 bases and 7 bases, with 15 bases remaining between them. This CDR3 spans 13 amino acids. This CDR3 reads CASRTLRVDEAFF. The CDR3 nucleotides read TGTGCCAGCAGGACCCTCAGGGTCGATGAAGCTTTCTTT.

The chain combines TRBV27 with TRBJ2-3; 8 bases map to TRBD1. Looked up from germline, CDR1 is MNHEY and CDR2 is SMNVEV (reference sequence). The CDR3 has 16 amino acids. The trim removed 6 bases at V and 4 bases at J, leaving 12 bases unmatched. CDR3 sequence (DNA): TGTGCCAGCAGACAACGGACAGGGAGTGGTGCAGATACGCAGTATTTT. Its translation is CASRQRTGSGADTQYF.

This chain joins TRBV11-3 and TRBJ2-2, with D uncertain. The CDR3 extends over 12 amino acids. Trimming took off 1 base at V and 7 bases at J, with 4 bases between the two ends. Per germline, CDR1 SGHNT and CDR2 YENEEA. The CDR3 sequence is CASSLVHGELFF. CDR3 nucleotide sequence: TGTGCCAGCAGCTTAGTTCACGGGGAGCTGTTTTTT.

V usage is TRBV9 and J usage is TRBJ2-6, with a weak D call TRBD1 (6 bases). The CDR3 has 17 amino acids. With 3 bases removed from V and 4 bases from J, the gap between germline ends came to 17 bases. Germline values: CDR1 SGDLS, CDR2 YYNGEE. CDR3 amino acids: CASSDPYRAFGANVLTF. The CDR3 DNA reads TGTGCCAGCAGCGACCCCTACAGGGCCTTCGGGGCCAACGTCCTGACTTTC.

The genes are TRBV11-1 and TRBJ2-3; 7 bases fit TRBD1. Germline values: CDR1 SGHAT, CDR2 FQDESV (reference sequence). V gave up 4 bases and J gave up 2 bases; unmatched junction bases: 9. CDR3 size: 16 residues. The CDR3 reads CASSSPGTEFTDTQYF. The DNA for the CDR3 is TGTGCCAGCAGCTCCCCCGGGACAGAATTCACAGATACGCAGTATTTT.

The chain uses TRBV19 and TRBJ1-5, with TRBD1 matching 8 bases. After removal of 4 bases from V and 7 bases from J, the junction contained 9 bases not matched to a gene. The CDR3 length is 15 residues. CDR1 LNHDA and CDR2 SQIVND come from the germline V gene (reference sequence). In nucleotides, the CDR3 is TGTGCCAGTAGTACCTCGACAGGGGTGGGCCAGCCCCAGCATTTT. This gives the protein CASSTSTGVGQPQHF. Together with reference TRBV19 and TRBJ1-5, the CDR3 gives the full variable domain: DGGITQSPKYLFRKEGQNVTLSCEQNLNHDAMYWYRQDPGQGLRLIYYSQIVNDFQKGDIAEGYSVSREKKESFPLTVTSAQKNPTAFYLCASSTSTGVGQPQHFGDGTRLSIL.

This chain links TRBV19 with TRBJ2-1; D is unresolved. This CDR3 contains 16 residues. The germline V gene encodes CDR1 LNHDA and CDR2 SQIVND (reference sequence). Trimming took off 7 bases at V and 0 bases at J, with 16 bases between the two ends. The CDR3 region has the DNA TGTGCCAGTACTACTTGGTCGGGTTTCTCCTACAATGAGCAGTTCTTC. Protein: CASTTWSGFSYNEQFF.

The rearrangement links TRBV19 to TRBJ2-1; D gene unclear. Germline lookup yields CDR1 LNHDA and CDR2 SQIVND (reference sequence). V was pared by 3 bases and J by 3 bases, with 6 bases between. This CDR3 is built from 13 residues. In DNA, the CDR3 is TGTGCCAGTAGTATGGGCAACTACAATGAGCAGTTCTTC. Protein: CASSMGNYNEQFF.